The next 32 T cell receptor beta chains were all read from a single sample in a study of pediatric ulcerative colitis. The rectum was sampled with one to two pinch biopsies at colonoscopy. Assay: immunoSEQ multiplex PCR; the TCRdb copy retains only in-frame clones and omits some. The sample records 17,000 or so clones, about two thirds being singletons. The sequencing input was gut tissue. Receptor source: a girl aged 10-17 years with moderate ulcerative colitis.

The table lists this clone with a few counts. The rearrangement joins TRBV6-6 to TRBJ1-5, with D possibly matching TRBD1 (5 bases). CDR1 and CDR2 from the germline V gene are MNHNY and SVGAGI (reference sequence). V lost 8 bases to trimming and J lost 1 base, with 12 bases between them. The CDR3 spans 14 residues. The CDR3 nucleotides are TGTGCCAGCTTACAGACAGCGAGCAATCAGCCCCAGCATTTT. Its translation is CASLQTASNQPQHF.

V is TRBV19 and J is TRBJ2-7; no clear D gene. The CDR3 is 12 residues long. V lost 1 base, J lost 5 bases, and 6 bases lay in between. CDR1 and CDR2 from the germline V gene are LNHDA and SQIVND (reference sequence). The CDR3 DNA reads TGTGCCAGTAGTATAGGCGGACACGAGCAGTACTTC. This codes for CASSIGGHEQYF.

This chain links TRBV15 with TRBJ2-3, with TRBD2 matching 9 bases. Germline CDR1 is LNHNV and CDR2 is YYDKDF (reference sequence). Unmatched junction bases numbered 7, after V lost 0 bases and J lost 3 bases. The CDR3 runs to 17 residues. The CDR3 DNA sequence: TGTGCCACCAGCAGAGAGGGTTGGACTAGCGTTACAGATACGCAGTATTTT. Its protein is CATSREGWTSVTDTQYF.

CDR3 nucleotide sequence: TGTGCCAACCAAAAACAGGGTGGCTACGAGCAGTACTTC. Protein: CANQKQGGYEQYF. The chain recombines TRBV28 with TRBJ2-7; D perhaps matches TRBD1 (6 bases). Germline CDR1 and CDR2: MDHEN and SYDVKM. Trimming took off 10 bases at V and 3 bases at J, with 16 bases between the two ends. There are 13 residues in the CDR3.

This sequence joins TRBV29-1 and TRBJ2-7; 10 bases map to TRBD2. The V segment lost 7 bases and the J segment 5 bases; nucleotides outside the gene matches: 11. Germline V gene data show CDR1 as SQVTM and CDR2 as ANQGSEA. The CDR3 has 14 amino acids. The CDR3 region has the DNA TGCAGCGCCGGATCGTCTAGCGGGAGCCACGAGCAGTACTTC. This encodes CSAGSSSGSHEQYF.

CDR3 nucleotide sequence: TGTGCCAGCAGCTCGGGACGGGGGGCGGGTACGCAGTATTTT. Its translation: CASSSGRGAGTQYF. The V gene is TRBV5-4, the J gene TRBJ2-3; a weak D match, TRBD2 (7 bases). Germline CDR1 is SGHNT and CDR2 is YYREEE (reference sequence). This CDR3 region has 14 residues. V lost 3 bases and J lost 8, with 16 bases in between.

This chain links TRBV11-2 with TRBJ1-2, with 9 bases matching TRBD1. The germline V gene has CDR1 SGHAT and CDR2 FQNNGV. This CDR3 is built from 14 residues. The J segment lost 9 bases and the V segment lost 5 bases, leaving 10 bases of the junction unmatched. The CDR3 loop reads CASSAGTGPGRYTF. The CDR3 DNA sequence: TGTGCCAGCAGCGCCGGGACAGGGCCGGGGCGCTACACCTTC.

This sequence joins TRBV19 and TRBJ1-6; D unclear. Germline V gene lookup returns CDR1 LNHDA and CDR2 SQIVND (reference sequence). Trimming cost V 4 bases and J 5 bases, with 12 bases left between them. The CDR3 consists of 15 residues. The CDR3 coding sequence is TGTGCCAGTAGTAACAGAGCCCGAGATAATTCACCCCTCCACTTT. This translates into CASSNRARDNSPLHF.

CDR3 loop: CASRGPGGATDTQYF. CDR3 nucleotide sequence: TGTGCCAGCAGGGGTCCAGGGGGCGCGACAGATACGCAGTATTTT. The rearrangement uses TRBV2 and TRBJ2-3; 8 bases line up with TRBD1. The CDR3 sequence is 15 residues long. Looked up from germline, CDR1 is SNHLY and CDR2 is FYNNEI. V trimming: 6 bases; J trimming: 3 bases; junction bases outside the gene matches: 8.

V is TRBV28 and J is TRBJ1-1; D is perhaps TRBD1 (6 bases). Germline assignment: CDR1 MDHEN and CDR2 SYDVKM. V dropped 7 bases and J dropped 1 base, with 16 bases sitting between them. The CDR3 runs to 15 residues. The CDR3 protein is CASNGPTGRNTEAFF. The CDR3 region has the DNA TGTGCCAGCAATGGGCCGACAGGTCGGAACACTGAAGCTTTCTTT. Together with reference TRBV28 and TRBJ1-1, the CDR3 gives the full variable domain: DVKVTQSSRYLVKRTGEKVFLECVQDMDHENMFWYRQDPGLGLRLIYFSYDVKMKEKGDIPEGYSVSREKKERFSLILESASTNQTSMYLCASNGPTGRNTEAFFGQGTRLTVV.

CDR3 sequence: CASSIYFWQGAAEKLFF. The CDR3, as DNA: TGTGCCAGTAGTATCTATTTTTGGCAGGGGGCTGCTGAAAAACTGTTTTTT. This chain links TRBV19 with TRBJ1-4; 8 nucleotides match TRBD1. From germline, CDR1 is LNHDA and CDR2 SQIVND (reference sequence). V lost 3 bases and J lost 7; bases outside the gene matches: 13. CDR3 length equals 17 residues. The entire variable domain, with the rest obtained from reference TRBV19 and TRBJ1-4, is as follows: DGGITQSPKYLFRKEGQNVTLSCEQNLNHDAMYWYRQDPGQGLRLIYYSQIVNDFQKGDIAEGYSVSREKKESFPLTVTSAQKNPTAFYLCASSIYFWQGAAEKLFFGSGTQLSVL.

The rearrangement joins TRBV7-8 to TRBJ1-5; D is ambiguous. V lost 1 base to trimming and J lost 4 bases, with 8 bases between them. The CDR3 runs to 14 residues. Germline V gene sequence: CDR1 SGHVS, CDR2 FQNEAQ. The CDR3 coding sequence is TGTGCCAGCAGCTTAGGTTCCAGAAATCAGCCCCAGCATTTT. This encodes CASSLGSRNQPQHF. Based on the CDR3 plus reference TRBV7-8 and TRBJ1-5, the full variable domain is GAGVSQSPRYKVAKRGQDVALRCDPISGHVSLFWYQQALGQGPEFLTYFQNEAQLDKSGLPSDRFFAERPEGSVSTLKIQRTQQEDSAVYLCASSLGSRNQPQHFGDGTRLSIL.

This clone was counted between two and nine times. The chain uses TRBV19 and TRBJ2-2; a weak D match, TRBD2 (6 bases). Looked up from germline, CDR1 is LNHDA and CDR2 is SQIVND (reference sequence). Trimming pared 6 bases from V and 3 bases from J, leaving 11 bases between. This CDR3 comprises 14 residues. CDR3 loop: CASRLAHHTGELFF. In DNA form, the CDR3 reads TGTGCCAGTAGGCTAGCGCATCACACCGGGGAGCTGTTTTTT.

This sequence joins TRBV28 and TRBJ1-2; D uncertain. CDR3 length: 14 residues. Germline-derived CDR1 and CDR2 are MDHEN and SYDVKM. V was shortened by 2 bases and J by 5 bases, with 12 bases between the two germline ends. This CDR3 is CASSLLPSIYGYTF. In DNA form, the CDR3 reads TGTGCCAGCAGTTTACTCCCCAGTATATATGGCTACACCTTC.

This clone was observed a handful of times. This chain joins TRBV21-1 and TRBJ1-5; the table's D call, TRBD1, has no DNA check behind it. TRBV21-1 is a pseudogene. This CDR3 has 15 residues. The CDR3, as DNA: TGTGCCAGCAGCAAAGCGGGCAGGGTTAATCAGCCCCAGCATTTT. Its translation: CASSKAGRVNQPQHF.

The CDR3: CASSVDGGPRGHEQFF. Here the CDR3 DNA reads TGTGCCAGCAGCGTAGATGGGGGACCGCGGGGTCATGAGCAGTTCTTC. The chain employs TRBV9 and TRBJ2-1; a weak D match, TRBD2 (6 bases). This CDR3 contains 16 residues. The V gene's germline CDR1 is SGDLS and CDR2 YYNGEE. Between the trimmed V and J ends, which lost 0 bases and 8 bases, there was a span of 18 bases.

The chain recombines TRBV27 with TRBJ1-2; 11 nucleotides align to TRBD1. The CDR3 is made up of 17 amino acids. The V segment lost 6 bases and the J segment 4 bases; nucleotides outside the gene matches: 13. Germline V gene sequence: CDR1 MNHEY, CDR2 SMNVEV (reference sequence). The CDR3: CASSRGTGGPVGYGYTF. The CDR3 DNA follows: TGTGCCAGCAGCCGAGGGACAGGGGGTCCCGTTGGCTATGGCTACACCTTC.

The rearrangement joins TRBV10-3 to TRBJ1-1; the match to TRBD1 covers 7 bases. Looked up from germline, CDR1 is ENHRY and CDR2 is SYGVKD. V lost 4 bases and J lost 3; bases outside the gene matches: 5. The CDR3 consists of 14 residues. The CDR3 loop is CAISVAGQDTEAFF. CDR3 DNA sequence: TGTGCCATCAGTGTCGCCGGACAGGACACTGAAGCTTTCTTT.

The chain couples TRBV9 to TRBJ2-7, with D perhaps matching TRBD2 (6 bases). Per germline, CDR1 SGDLS and CDR2 YYNGEE. CDR3 length: 14 residues. The germline V and J ends were trimmed by 0 bases and 5 bases, with 12 bases remaining between them. The CDR3, as DNA: TGTGCCAGCAGCGTAGGGGGGGACCTTAACGAGCAGTACTTC. As protein: CASSVGGDLNEQYF.

The DNA for the CDR3 is TGTGCCAGCAGTGAAGAGCTAGGACTAACCCGCGATACGCAGTATTTT. Encoded protein: CASSEELGLTRDTQYF. The rearrangement joins TRBV6-1 to TRBJ2-3, with D possibly TRBD2 on 6 matching bases. Per the germline V gene, CDR1 is MNHNS and CDR2 is SASEGT. CDR3 size: 16 residues. Trimming shortened V by 1 base and J by 6 bases, and 17 bases separated the two germline ends.

The chain couples TRBV5-1 to TRBJ2-2; weak D call: TRBD2 (6 bases). CDR1 is SGHRS, CDR2 YFSETQ, per germline. This CDR3 is built from 17 residues. V dropped 4 bases and J dropped 1 base, with 17 bases sitting between them. CDR3 region: CASSPRRDLQNTGELFF. CDR3 nucleotides: TGCGCCAGCAGCCCGCGAAGGGACTTGCAGAACACCGGGGAGCTGTTTTTT. The entire variable domain, with the rest obtained from reference TRBV5-1 and TRBJ2-2, is as follows: KAGVTQTPRYLIKTRGQQVTLSCSPISGHRSVSWYQQTPGQGLQFLFEYFSETQRNKGNFPGRFSGRQFSNSRSEMNVSTLELGDSALYLCASSPRRDLQNTGELFFGEGSRLTVL.

This clone was counted a few times. The J gene is TRBJ1-5, the V gene TRBV5-6; no firm D call. Germline V lookup: CDR1 SGHDT, CDR2 YYEEEE. The ends were cut back, 0 bases at V and 10 bases at J, with 8 bases in the middle. This CDR3 has 12 residues. The CDR3 loop is CASSLGRGPQHF. CDR3 coding DNA: TGTGCCAGCAGCTTGGGGCGGGGACCCCAGCATTTT.

This clone turned up a few times. The V and J genes are TRBV2 and TRBJ1-5; 7 bases map to TRBD1. The CDR3 contains 15 residues. Losses at the gene ends were 2 bases for V and 2 bases for J; bases not matched to a gene: 3. Germline loops: CDR1 SNHLY, CDR2 FYNNEI. The CDR3 protein is CASSEQGVGNQPQHF. The CDR3 coding sequence is TGTGCCAGCAGTGAACAGGGGGTTGGCAATCAGCCCCAGCATTTT.

This chain joins TRBV9 and TRBJ1-1; 8 positions match TRBD1. CDR1 is SGDLS, CDR2 YYNGEE, per germline. After removal of 3 bases from V and 0 bases from J, the junction contained 4 bases not matched to a gene. There are 15 residues in the CDR3. The CDR3 region has the DNA TGTGCCAGCAGCGGAAGACAGGGGATGAACACTGAAGCTTTCTTT. Protein product: CASSGRQGMNTEAFF.

The chain uses TRBV4-2 and TRBJ1-4; D not certain. The ends were cut back, 4 bases at V and 0 bases at J, with 9 bases in the middle. Germline CDR1 and CDR2: LGHNA and YNFKEQ. CDR3 size: 15 residues. CDR3 sequence: CASSPATTTNEKLFF. CDR3 in DNA: TGTGCCAGCAGCCCAGCGACGACAACTAATGAAAAACTGTTTTTT.

The CDR3 nucleotides read TGTGCCAGCAGCTTAAACGCCGGGGAGCTGTTTTTT. Its protein is CASSLNAGELFF. The chain has TRBV7-3 and TRBJ2-2; D is uncertain. Trimming removed 1 base from V and 6 bases from J, with 3 bases in between. Germline V CDR1 and CDR2: SGHTA, FQGTGA. The CDR3 runs 12 residues.

The CDR3 nucleotides read TGTGCCAGCAGTTTGTACACAGGGTTTCAAGAGACCCAGTACTTC. Translating it yields CASSLYTGFQETQYF. This sequence joins TRBV28 and TRBJ2-5; possibly TRBD1 for D (6 bases). The CDR3 has 15 residues. CDR1 is MDHEN, CDR2 SYDVKM, per germline. V lost 3 bases to trimming and J lost 2 bases, with 13 bases between them. Using reference TRBV28 and TRBJ2-5 for the parts outside the CDR3, the full variable domain is DVKVTQSSRYLVKRTGEKVFLECVQDMDHENMFWYRQDPGLGLRLIYFSYDVKMKEKGDIPEGYSVSREKKERFSLILESASTNQTSMYLCASSLYTGFQETQYFGPGTRLLVL.

The V and J genes are TRBV7-9 and TRBJ2-7, with D uncertain. The CDR3 runs to 13 residues. V dropped 5 bases and J dropped 1 base, with 9 bases sitting between them. Per the germline V gene, CDR1 is SEHNR and CDR2 is FQNEAQ (reference sequence). The CDR3: CASSPPSSYEQYF. For the CDR3, the DNA is TGTGCCAGCAGCCCCCCATCATCCTACGAGCAGTACTTC.

This clone was detected once. V gene TRBV6-5 combines with J gene TRBJ1-5; D is unresolved. This CDR3 contains 13 residues. Per the germline V gene, CDR1 is MNHEY and CDR2 is SVGAGI. The germline V and J ends were trimmed by 7 bases and 0 bases, with 7 bases remaining between them. For the CDR3, the DNA is TGTGCCAGCAAGTCACATAGCAATCAGCCCCAGCATTTT. Its translation is CASKSHSNQPQHF.

The gene calls are TRBV9 and TRBJ1-2; 7 bases map to TRBD1. V trimming: 3 bases; J trimming: 2 bases; junction bases outside the gene matches: 7. The germline V gene encodes CDR1 SGDLS and CDR2 YYNGEE. The CDR3 length is 15 residues. The CDR3 coding sequence is TGTGCCAGCAGCGCCGTTGGCAGGGGGAACTATGGCTACACCTTC. Translation gives CASSAVGRGNYGYTF. Complete variable domain (other parts from reference TRBV9 and TRBJ1-2): DSGVTQTPKHLITATGQRVTLRCSPRSGDLSVYWYQQSLDQGLQFLIQYYNGEERAKGNILERFSAQQFPDLHSELNLSSLELGDSALYFCASSAVGRGNYGYTFGSGTRLTVV.

Sample share makes this clone medium-sized. The same CDR3 arises from other DNA sequences in this sample as well. Here the CDR3 DNA reads TGTGCCAGCAGGGACAGGGTGGATTCACCCCTCCACTTT. As protein: CASRDRVDSPLHF. This chain links TRBV25-1 with TRBJ1-6; 8 bases map to TRBD1. The ends lost 6 bases at V and 8 bases at J; junction bases unmatched: 3. The CDR3 is made up of 13 amino acids. Germline V gene sequence: CDR1 MGHDK, CDR2 SYGVNS.

V is TRBV6-1 and J is TRBJ2-7, with a possible D match to TRBD1 (6 bases). V dropped 6 bases and J dropped 5 bases, with 17 bases sitting between them. The germline V gene encodes CDR1 MNHNS and CDR2 SASEGT. There are 14 residues in the CDR3. The CDR3 sequence: CASRPGTISHEQYF. DNA for the CDR3: TGTGCCAGCAGACCCGGGACAATTTCCCACGAGCAGTACTTC.